What follows describes a single TCR beta chain. No antigen is known for it. The investigators amplified TCR beta CDR3 regions from RNA transcripts. HTBI primers were used for first-round RT-PCR of the TCR CDR3. MiXCR, applied by TCRdb to the multiplex PCR reads, yields one record per CDR3 protein. The data show more than 300,000 distinct CDR3 sequences, around 13% seen once. This entry belongs to a study of T cells in Graves' hyperthyroidism and ophthalmopathy. Findings and caveats of the study: In blood, most of the thyroid clonotypes expanded above 0.001 were also present. Ophthalmopathy and stable hyperthyroidism were told apart by a 13 V-J model.

The length of the CDR3 is 17 residues. The germline V gene has CDR1 LNHDA and CDR2 SQIVND (reference sequence). V shed 3 bases and J 5 bases; nucleotides not matched to a gene: 15. Sequencing input: blood. This chain links TRBV19 with TRBJ1-1, with 7 bases identical to TRBD1. The source is a woman aged 25 to 45 with Graves' hyperthyroidism. The CDR3 sequence: CASSMSTSDREGTEAFF. The DNA for the CDR3 is TGTGCCAGTAGTATGTCGACCTCAGACAGGGAGGGGACTGAAGCTTTCTTT.